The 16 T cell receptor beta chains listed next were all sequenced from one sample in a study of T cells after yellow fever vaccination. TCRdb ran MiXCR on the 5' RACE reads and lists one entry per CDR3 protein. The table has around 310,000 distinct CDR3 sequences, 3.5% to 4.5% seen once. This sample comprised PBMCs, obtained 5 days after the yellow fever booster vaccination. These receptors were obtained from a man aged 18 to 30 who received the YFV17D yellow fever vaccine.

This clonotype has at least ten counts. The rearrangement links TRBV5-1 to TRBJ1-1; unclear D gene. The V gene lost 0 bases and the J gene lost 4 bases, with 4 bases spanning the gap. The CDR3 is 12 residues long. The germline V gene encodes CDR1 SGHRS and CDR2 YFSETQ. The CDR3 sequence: CASSLGSTEAFF. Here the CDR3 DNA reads TGCGCCAGCAGCTTGGGATCCACTGAAGCTTTCTTT.

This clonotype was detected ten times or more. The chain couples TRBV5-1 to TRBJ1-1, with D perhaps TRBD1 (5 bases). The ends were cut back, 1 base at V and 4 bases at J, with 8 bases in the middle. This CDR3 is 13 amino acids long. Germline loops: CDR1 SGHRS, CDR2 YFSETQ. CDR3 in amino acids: CASSLHRSTEAFF. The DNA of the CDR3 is TGCGCCAGCAGCTTGCACAGGAGCACTGAAGCTTTCTTT. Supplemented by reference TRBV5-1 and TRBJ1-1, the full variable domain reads KAGVTQTPRYLIKTRGQQVTLSCSPISGHRSVSWYQQTPGQGLQFLFEYFSETQRNKGNFPGRFSGRQFSNSRSEMNVSTLELGDSALYLCASSLHRSTEAFFGQGTRLTVV.

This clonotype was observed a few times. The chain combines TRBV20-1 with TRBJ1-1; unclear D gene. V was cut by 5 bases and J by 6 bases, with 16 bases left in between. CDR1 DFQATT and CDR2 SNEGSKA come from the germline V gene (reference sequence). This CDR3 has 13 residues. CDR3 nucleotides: TGCAGTGCTCTCCCTGGCGGGTACCCTGAAGCTTTCTTT. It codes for CSALPGGYPEAFF.

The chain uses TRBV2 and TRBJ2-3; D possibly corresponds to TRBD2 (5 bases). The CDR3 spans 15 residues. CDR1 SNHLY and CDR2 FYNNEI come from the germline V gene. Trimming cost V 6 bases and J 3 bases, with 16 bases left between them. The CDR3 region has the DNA TGTGCCAGCAGCGCGGACTCATCAAGAACAGATACGCAGTATTTT. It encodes CASSADSSRTDTQYF.

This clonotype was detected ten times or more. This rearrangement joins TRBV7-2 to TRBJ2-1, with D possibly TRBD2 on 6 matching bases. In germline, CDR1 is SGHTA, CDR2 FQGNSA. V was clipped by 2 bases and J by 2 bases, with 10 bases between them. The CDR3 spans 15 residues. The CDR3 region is CASSLTGETYNEQFF. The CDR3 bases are TGTGCCAGCAGCTTAACGGGGGAAACCTACAATGAGCAGTTCTTC.

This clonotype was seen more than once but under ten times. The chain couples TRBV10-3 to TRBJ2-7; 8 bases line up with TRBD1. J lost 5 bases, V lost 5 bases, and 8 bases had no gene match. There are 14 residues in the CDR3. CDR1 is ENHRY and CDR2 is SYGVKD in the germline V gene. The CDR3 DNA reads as TGTGCCATCAGTCCCCTGCAGGGGGCCCACGAGCAGTACTTC. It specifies CAISPLQGAHEQYF.

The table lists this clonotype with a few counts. CDR3 in DNA: TGTGCCAGCAGCTACGACGGAAACACCATATATTTT. It codes for CASSYDGNTIYF. This chain uses TRBV6-5 with TRBJ1-3; D is uncertain. From germline, CDR1 is MNHEY and CDR2 SVGAGI. The V end lost 6 bases, the J end lost 4 bases, and 7 bases lay between the germline ends. The CDR3 runs 12 residues.

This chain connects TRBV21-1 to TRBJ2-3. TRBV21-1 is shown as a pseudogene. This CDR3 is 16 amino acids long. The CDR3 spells CASSKAETGTTDTQYF. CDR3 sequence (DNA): TGTGCCAGCAGCAAAGCGGAAACGGGTACCACAGATACGCAGTATTTT.

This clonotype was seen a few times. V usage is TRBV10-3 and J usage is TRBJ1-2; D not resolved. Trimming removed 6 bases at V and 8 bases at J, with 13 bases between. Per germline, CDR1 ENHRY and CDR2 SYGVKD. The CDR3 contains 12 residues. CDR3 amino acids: CAISGQAQGYTF. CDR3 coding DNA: TGTGCCATCAGCGGGCAGGCTCAAGGCTACACCTTC.

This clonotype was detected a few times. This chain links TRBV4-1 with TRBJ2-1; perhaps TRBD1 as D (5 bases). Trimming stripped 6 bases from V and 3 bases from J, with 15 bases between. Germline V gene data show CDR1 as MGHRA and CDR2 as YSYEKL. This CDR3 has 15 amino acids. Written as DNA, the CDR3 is TGCGCCAGCAGACTAAGTAGGGGCGGCTACAATGAGCAGTTCTTC. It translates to CASRLSRGGYNEQFF.

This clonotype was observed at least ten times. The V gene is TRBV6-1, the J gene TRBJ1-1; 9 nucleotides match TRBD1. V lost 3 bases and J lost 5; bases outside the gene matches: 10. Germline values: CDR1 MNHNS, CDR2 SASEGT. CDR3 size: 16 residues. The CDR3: CASSDGTGTVRTEAFF. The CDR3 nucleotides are TGTGCCAGCAGTGATGGGACAGGGACGGTTCGTACTGAAGCTTTCTTT.

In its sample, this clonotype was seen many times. The CDR3 DNA is TGCAGCGTTGAAGGCGGCGGGGAGACCCAGTACTTC. Translation gives CSVEGGGETQYF. This chain joins TRBV29-1 and TRBJ2-5, with a weak D call TRBD2 (5 bases). Trimming left V 1 base short and J 5 bases short, with 8 bases between. The germline V gene encodes CDR1 SQVTM and CDR2 ANQGSEA. CDR3 size: 12 residues.

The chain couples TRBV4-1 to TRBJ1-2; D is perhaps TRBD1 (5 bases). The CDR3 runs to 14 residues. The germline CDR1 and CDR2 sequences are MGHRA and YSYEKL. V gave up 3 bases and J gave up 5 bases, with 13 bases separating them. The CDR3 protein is CASSHPGTPYGYTF. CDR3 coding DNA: TGCGCCAGCAGCCATCCCGGGACGCCGTATGGCTACACCTTC.

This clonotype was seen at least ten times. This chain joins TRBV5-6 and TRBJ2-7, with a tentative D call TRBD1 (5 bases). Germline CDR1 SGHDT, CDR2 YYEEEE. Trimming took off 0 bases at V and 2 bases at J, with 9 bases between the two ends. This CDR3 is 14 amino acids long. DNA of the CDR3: TGTGCCAGCAGCTTGGTAGACAGCCCCTACGAGCAGTACTTC. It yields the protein CASSLVDSPYEQYF.

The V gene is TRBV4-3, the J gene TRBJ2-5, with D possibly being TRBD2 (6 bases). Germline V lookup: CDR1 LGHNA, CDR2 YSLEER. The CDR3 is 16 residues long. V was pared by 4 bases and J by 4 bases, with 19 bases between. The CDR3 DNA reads TGCGCCAGCAGCCCCGAGGCGGGGTCTATTCGAGAGACCCAGTACTTC. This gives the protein CASSPEAGSIRETQYF.

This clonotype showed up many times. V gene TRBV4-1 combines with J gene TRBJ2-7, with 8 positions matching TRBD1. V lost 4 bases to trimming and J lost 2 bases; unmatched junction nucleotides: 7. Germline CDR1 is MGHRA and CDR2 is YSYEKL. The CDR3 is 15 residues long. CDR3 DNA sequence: TGCGCCAGCAGCCGAGGACAGGGCTGGGCCTACGAGCAGTACGTC. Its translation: CASSRGQGWAYEQYV.